These 26 T cell receptor beta chains came from one sample sequenced in a study of OX40 agonist ivuxolimab in advanced cancers. Libraries came from the immunoSEQ multiplex PCR assay. The immuneACCESS repertoire file appears here via TCRdb, limited to in-frame rearrangements. These files lack a portion of the clones; in checked studies, under half of the deficit traces to unresolved V genes, and the cause of the others is not known. The sample data list approximately 74,000 clones, and roughly 90% of these were observed just once. Of the sample, 0.45% to 0.55% is held by the ten largest clones. The source material was CD4+ or CD8+ T cells sorted from blood, sampled in a trial of the OX40 agonist ivuxolimab. These receptors were taken from an adult with an advanced solid tumor such as melanoma, head and neck, liver or kidney cancer.

The chain has TRBV11-3 and TRBJ2-6; D might be TRBD2 (6 bases). Germline CDR1 reads SGHNT; CDR2 reads YENEEA. CDR3 length equals 19 residues. The V gene lost 4 bases and the J gene lost 0 bases, with 19 bases spanning the gap. The CDR3 is CASSSEGTEGLSGANVLTF. The CDR3 region has the DNA TGTGCCAGCAGCTCGGAGGGGACGGAAGGTCTCTCTGGGGCCAACGTCCTGACTTTC.

This clone was seen a handful of times. CDR3 bases: TGTGCCAGCAGTGCCAACAGAGAGACTGAAGCTTTCTTT. This sequence encodes CASSANRETEAFF. The chain is built from TRBV6-4 and TRBJ1-1; unclear D gene. V was pared by 4 bases and J by 5 bases, with 11 bases between. Germline V gene data show CDR1 as MRHNA and CDR2 as SNTAGT. The CDR3 runs 13 residues.

This rearrangement joins TRBV5-1 to TRBJ1-3; D is perhaps TRBD1 (6 bases). This CDR3 is built from 16 residues. V shed 0 bases and J shed 2 bases, with 12 bases lying between them. Germline V gene data show CDR1 as SGHRS and CDR2 as YFSETQ. DNA of the CDR3: TGCGCCAGCAGCTTGGAACAGGGAGCCCCTGGAAACACCATATATTTT. Amino acid sequence: CASSLEQGAPGNTIYF.

The V and J genes are TRBV11-3 and TRBJ2-3, with unresolved D. The CDR3 has 15 residues. Germline values: CDR1 SGHNT, CDR2 YENEEA. Between the trimmed V and J ends, which lost 3 bases and 4 bases, there was a span of 14 bases. The CDR3 DNA follows: TGTGCCAGCAGCTTTAGGATTGGGGTCTCAGATACGCAGTATTTT. This gives the protein CASSFRIGVSDTQYF. Full variable domain (remainder filled in from reference TRBV11-3 and TRBJ2-3): EAGVVQSPRYKIIEKKQPVAFWCNPISGHNTLYWYLQNLGQGPELLIRYENEEAVDDSQLPKDRFSAERLKGVDSTLKIQPAELGDSAVYLCASSFRIGVSDTQYFGPGTRLTVL.

The chain combines TRBV5-1 with TRBJ1-2, with D perhaps matching TRBD1 (5 bases). The CDR3 has 14 amino acids. Trimming removed 5 bases at V and 0 bases at J, with 11 bases between. Germline V gene sequence: CDR1 SGHRS, CDR2 YFSETQ. This chain's CDR3 is CASSAGNTNYGYTF. The CDR3 coding sequence is TGCGCCAGCAGTGCAGGGAATACTAACTATGGCTACACCTTC.

The chain carries TRBV30 and TRBJ2-1; D unclear. Trimming removed 0 bases at V and 5 bases at J, with 5 bases between. The length of the CDR3 is 12 residues. CDR1 is GTSNPN, CDR2 SVGIG, per germline (reference sequence). CDR3 DNA sequence: TGTGCCTGGAGTGTAAACGACAATGAGCAGTTCTTC. Translating it yields CAWSVNDNEQFF.

The chain combines TRBV30 with TRBJ1-3; TRBD1 aligns across 9 bases. Unmatched junction bases numbered 4, after V lost 4 bases and J lost 3 bases. Germline CDR1 and CDR2: GTSNPN and SVGIG (reference sequence). The CDR3 runs to 14 residues. CDR3 sequence: CAWTTGGLGNTIYF. The DNA of the CDR3 is TGTGCCTGGACAACAGGGGGCCTTGGAAACACCATATATTTT.

V gene TRBV18 combines with J gene TRBJ1-2, with D perhaps TRBD1 (6 bases). This CDR3 region has 13 residues. Trimming left V 3 bases short and J 8 bases short, with 13 bases between. The V gene's germline CDR1 is KGHSH and CDR2 LQKENI. The CDR3 loop reads CASSPTGTSGYTF. The CDR3, as DNA: TGTGCCAGCTCACCGACCGGGACATCAGGCTACACCTTC. Together with reference TRBV18 and TRBJ1-2, the CDR3 gives the full variable domain: NAGVMQNPRHLVRRRGQEARLRCSPMKGHSHVYWYRQLPEEGLKFMVYLQKENIIDESGMPKERFSAEFPKEGPSILRIQQVVRGDSAAYFCASSPTGTSGYTFGSGTRLTVV.

V gene TRBV7-3 combines with J gene TRBJ2-7; 8 nucleotides align to TRBD1. Germline loops: CDR1 SGHTA, CDR2 FQGTGA. J gave up 0 bases and V 2 bases, and 3 bases lay outside the gene matches. This CDR3 has 15 amino acids. The CDR3 nucleotides read TGTGCCAGCAGCTTAGGGACAGGCAGCTCCTACGAGCAGTACTTC. Translation gives CASSLGTGSSYEQYF.

In its sample, this clone was seen a few times. The chain combines TRBV19 with TRBJ1-5, with D possibly TRBD1 on 6 matching bases. Germline loops: CDR1 LNHDA, CDR2 SQIVND (reference sequence). The CDR3 is 13 residues long. The germline V and J ends were trimmed by 6 bases and 3 bases, with 9 bases remaining between them. The CDR3 loop reads CASRDSPNQPQHF. CDR3 in DNA: TGTGCCAGTAGGGACAGCCCCAATCAGCCCCAGCATTTT.

The chain is built from TRBV7-9 and TRBJ2-1; D is undetermined. V was clipped by 4 bases and J by 8 bases, with 18 bases between them. The CDR3 has 15 residues. The germline V gene has CDR1 SEHNR and CDR2 FQNEAQ (reference sequence). CDR3 protein: CASSSPQEWVHEQFF. CDR3 in DNA: TGTGCCAGCAGCTCCCCCCAAGAATGGGTCCATGAGCAGTTCTTC. The full variable domain, with the rest looked up from reference TRBV7-9 and TRBJ2-1, is DTGVSQNPRHKITKRGQNVTFRCDPISEHNRLYWYRQTLGQGPEFLTYFQNEAQLEKSRLLSDRFSAERPKGSFSTLEIQRTEQGDSAMYLCASSSPQEWVHEQFFGPGTRLTVL.

The chain employs TRBV6-5 and TRBJ2-5; unclear D gene. V was trimmed by 7 bases and J by 5 bases, leaving 8 bases between them. The CDR3 loop spans 11 amino acids. In germline, CDR1 is MNHEY, CDR2 SVGAGI. Here the CDR3 reads CASTLRETQYF. Written as DNA, the CDR3 is TGTGCCAGCACACTACGGGAGACCCAGTACTTC.

The chain combines TRBV28 with TRBJ2-5; D ambiguous. This CDR3 has 12 residues. The germline gives CDR1 MDHEN, CDR2 SYDVKM. V was cut by 3 bases and J by 1 base, with 3 bases left in between. The CDR3 nucleotides are TGTGCCAGCAGTTTCCGCCAAGAGACCCAGTACTTC. Amino acids: CASSFRQETQYF. The full variable domain, its missing parts supplied by reference TRBV28 and TRBJ2-5, is DVKVTQSSRYLVKRTGEKVFLECVQDMDHENMFWYRQDPGLGLRLIYFSYDVKMKEKGDIPEGYSVSREKKERFSLILESASTNQTSMYLCASSFRQETQYFGPGTRLLVL.

CDR3 sequence reads: CASSVAAGGPQGEQFF. The CDR3 bases are TGTGCCAGCAGCGTAGCGGCGGGAGGGCCTCAGGGTGAGCAGTTCTTC. The chain couples TRBV9 to TRBJ2-1, with 9 nucleotides matching TRBD2. The CDR3 totals 16 residues. J gave up 9 bases and V 0 bases, and 10 bases lay outside the gene matches. The germline V gene has CDR1 SGDLS and CDR2 YYNGEE.

Concerning this clone itself: The junction differs from germline at one of its ends, possibly a read error. The chain links TRBV29-1 to TRBJ2-3, with 9 bases aligning to TRBD1. The CDR3 has 15 amino acids. Per the germline V gene, CDR1 is SQVTM and CDR2 is ANQGSEA. The CDR3 here is CSAEITGGPTDTQYF. CDR3 nucleotide sequence: TGCAGCGCTGAAATCACAGGGGGCCCCACAGATACGCAGTATTTT.

This clone has a single count. This sequence joins TRBV18 and TRBJ2-3; 7 positions match TRBD2. V dropped 3 bases and J dropped 6; count of bases not matched to a gene: 3. The CDR3 is made up of 13 amino acids. The germline gives CDR1 KGHSH, CDR2 LQKENI. CDR3 protein: CASSPRLADTQYF. CDR3 nucleotide sequence: TGTGCCAGCTCACCTAGACTAGCTGATACGCAGTATTTT.

V is TRBV5-1 and J is TRBJ2-7; 7 nucleotides match TRBD1. CDR3 length: 13 amino acids. The junction had 6 bases not matched to a gene; V was cut back by 7 bases and J by 2 bases. From germline, CDR1 is SGHRS and CDR2 YFSETQ. CDR3 sequence reads: CASGRTGTYEQYF. In DNA form, the CDR3 reads TGCGCCAGCGGCCGGACAGGCACCTACGAGCAGTACTTC.

This clone was seen just once. The chain carries TRBV29-1 and TRBJ2-3; tentatively, D is TRBD2 (5 bases). This CDR3 region has 12 residues. CDR1 SQVTM and CDR2 ANQGSEA come from the germline V gene. V was cut by 7 bases and J by 3 bases, with 11 bases left in between. In DNA form, the CDR3 reads TGCAGCGAGGCACTAGTAACAGATACGCAGTATTTT. It is translated as CSEALVTDTQYF.

This clone was observed once. This chain links TRBV6-6 with TRBJ2-5; D is uncertain. Germline V gene lookup returns CDR1 MNHNY and CDR2 SVGAGI (reference sequence). Trimming removed 7 bases at V and 2 bases at J, with 11 bases between. The CDR3 is 13 residues long. The CDR3 is CASTQERQETQYF. CDR3 nucleotides: TGTGCCAGCACTCAAGAAAGACAAGAGACCCAGTACTTC.

The V call is TRBV19, the J call TRBJ1-5; 12 bases agree with TRBD1. The V segment lost 5 bases and the J segment 1 base; nucleotides outside the gene matches: 9. The CDR3 totals 18 residues. Germline lookup yields CDR1 LNHDA and CDR2 SQIVND (reference sequence). DNA for the CDR3: TGTGCCAGTAGTCCATCCGGGACAGGGGGCGGGAGCAATCAGCCCCAGCATTTT. Translated, it gives CASSPSGTGGGSNQPQHF.

The chain carries TRBV15 and TRBJ1-3; D is unclear. V shed 1 base and J shed 0 bases, with 13 bases lying between them. Per germline, CDR1 LNHNV and CDR2 YYDKDF (reference sequence). CDR3 size: 17 residues. Here the CDR3 reads CATSRGYDGYSGNTIYF. DNA for the CDR3: TGTGCCACCAGCAGAGGATACGACGGGTACTCTGGAAACACCATATATTTT.

The rearrangement links TRBV18 to TRBJ2-7, with 7 bases identical to TRBD1. The V gene's germline CDR1 is KGHSH and CDR2 LQKENI. The CDR3 is 15 amino acids. V lost 3 bases, J lost 2 bases, and 7 bases stayed unmatched. CDR3 in amino acids: CASSPPTGPPYEQYF. The CDR3 bases are TGTGCCAGCTCACCGCCGACAGGGCCCCCCTACGAGCAGTACTTC.

This clone has more than one count but fewer than ten. J is TRBJ1-2 and V is TRBV7-8; no firm D call. This CDR3 comprises 16 residues. Trimming stripped 1 base from V and 2 bases from J, with 14 bases between. CDR1 and CDR2 from the germline V gene are SGHVS and FQNEAQ. CDR3 nucleotides: TGTGCCAGCAGCTTAGAACGACAACAGTTAAACTATGGCTACACCTTC. It codes for CASSLERQQLNYGYTF.

This chain joins TRBV5-8 and TRBJ2-2; D may be TRBD1 (5 bases). The CDR3 spans 16 residues. Trimming pared 5 bases from V and 2 bases from J, leaving 16 bases between. Germline loops: CDR1 SGHTS, CDR2 YDEGEE. The CDR3 sequence: CASREARQTNTGELFF. The CDR3 nucleotides read TGTGCCAGCAGAGAGGCCCGACAGACCAACACCGGGGAGCTGTTTTTT.

This chain uses TRBV7-3 with TRBJ2-1, with TRBD1 identical over 7 bases. CDR3 length: 18 residues. Germline values: CDR1 SGHTA, CDR2 FQGTGA. The V segment lost 8 bases and the J segment 7 bases; nucleotides outside the gene matches: 23. The CDR3 DNA follows: TGTGCCAGCTCCAATCTCCCACAGGGGCGAGGATTGAGGAATGAGCAGTTCTTC. It is translated as CASSNLPQGRGLRNEQFF.

This clone appeared a few times. The chain uses TRBV20-1 and TRBJ2-6; D may be TRBD2 (5 bases). Germline assignment: CDR1 DFQATT and CDR2 SNEGSKA (reference sequence). This CDR3 contains 11 residues. The CDR3 nucleotides are TGCGCGGGCTCTGGGGCCAACGTCCTGACTTTC. Translating gives CAGSGANVLTF.